A single TCR beta chain is shown here with its context. Its cognate antigen is unknown. Other DNA sequences of this sample code for an identical CDR3. The entry originates in a study of shared clonotypes between healthy human individuals. Findings and caveats of the study: Among donors, the sharing of clonotypes was expected to be influenced by sequencing depth.

Repertoires were generated with immunoSEQ multiplex PCR, while TCRdb's copy carries only in-frame clones and drops some. In the table there are about 2.4 million clones, more than 90% of which are singletons. Sequencing was done on a sample of naive CD4+ T cells sorted from blood. Subset here: CD45RA+ positively selected. The TCR originated in a man aged 18 to 35 in good health.

Written as DNA, the CDR3 is TGTGCCAGCAGTGGCGAAGATACGCAGTATTTT. Amino acids: CASSGEDTQYF. The chain joins TRBV2 to TRBJ2-3, with unresolved D. CDR1 and CDR2 (germline): SNHLY, FYNNEI. This CDR3 is built from 11 residues. Trimming cost V 4 bases and J 5 bases, with 4 bases left between them.